These 17 T cell receptor beta chains came from one sample sequenced in a study of regulatory T cells in long-lasting Graves disease. The TCR beta library used iRepertoire HTBI primers with Arm-PCR amplification of CDR3. TCRdb used MiXCR to reprocess the multiplex PCR reads, holding one entry per CDR3 protein. The profile shows hundreds of thousands of distinct CDR3 sequences, 15% to 20% of them singletons. Time point specified: newly diagnosed GD, antithyroid drugs for less than 3 months. The TCR library was made from RNA extracted from PBMCs. The source was peripheral blood mononuclear cells (PBMCs), collected at new diagnosis, from a patient treated with antithyroid drugs. These TCRs come from a female donor with Graves disease.

This clonotype was found many times. This chain joins TRBV6-1 and TRBJ1-5; 12 nucleotides agree with TRBD1. V shed 5 bases and J 8 bases; nucleotides not matched to a gene: 7. This CDR3 region has 15 residues. Germline assignment: CDR1 MNHNS and CDR2 SASEGT. The CDR3 DNA follows: TGTGCCAGCAGTCCCGGGACAGGGGGCTCAGAGCCCCAGCATTTT. Its translation: CASSPGTGGSEPQHF.

V is TRBV24-1 and J is TRBJ2-1; 14 nucleotides line up with TRBD2. Germline CDR1 reads KGHDR; CDR2 reads SFDVKD. Losses at the gene ends were 9 bases for V and 7 bases for J; bases not matched to a gene: 4. The CDR3 contains 14 residues. CDR3 loop: CATGTSGRGNEQFF. In DNA, the CDR3 is TGTGCCACCGGGACTAGCGGGAGAGGGAATGAGCAGTTCTTC.

The table lists this clonotype with many counts. This chain links TRBV18 with TRBJ1-4; TRBD1 agrees at 7 bases. Looked up from germline, CDR1 is KGHSH and CDR2 is LQKENI. The CDR3 runs to 15 residues. The trim removed 2 bases at V and 7 bases at J, leaving 7 bases unmatched. Here the CDR3 DNA reads TGTGCCAGCTCACCAGCCGGGACAGCGCTTGAAAAACTGTTTTTT. It codes for CASSPAGTALEKLFF.

This clonotype was observed at least ten times. The V call is TRBV7-2, the J call TRBJ1-1, with D perhaps TRBD1 (5 bases). CDR3 length: 14 amino acids. V was shortened by 2 bases and J by 8 bases, with 15 bases between the two germline ends. CDR1 is SGHTA, CDR2 FQGNSA, per germline. CDR3 sequence reads: CASSLYPQVPEAFF. The CDR3 DNA reads as TGTGCCAGCAGCTTATACCCACAGGTCCCGGAAGCTTTCTTT.

The chain links TRBV28 to TRBJ1-2; maybe TRBD1 (6 bases). The CDR3 covers 13 residues. Trimming took 8 bases from V and 5 from J, leaving 15 bases between them. CDR1 and CDR2 from the germline V gene are MDHEN and SYDVKM. The CDR3 sequence is CASFGGQFYGYTF. The DNA of the CDR3 is TGTGCCAGCTTCGGGGGCCAGTTTTATGGCTACACCTTC.

The table lists this clonotype with a few counts. This chain links TRBV6-2 or TRBV6-3 with TRBJ1-5; D unclear. The J call is in doubt because the DNA end fits TRBJ2-3 better. Looked up from germline, CDR1 is MNHEY and CDR2 is SVGEGT. The CDR3 is 17 amino acids. CDR3 bases: TGTGCCAGCAGTCCCCTCGGAGACCGGTTGGGCAATCAGCCCCAGTATTTT. Translated: CASSPLGDRLGNQPQYF.

J is TRBJ2-2 and V is TRBV11-2, with 11 bases matching TRBD2. J lost 3 bases, V lost 5 bases, and 8 bases had no gene match. CDR1 and CDR2 (germline): SGHAT, FQNNGV. CDR3 length: 17 residues. CDR3 sequence reads: CASSRTSGSAHTGELFF. The CDR3 DNA follows: TGTGCCAGCAGCCGAACTAGCGGGAGTGCGCACACCGGGGAGCTGTTTTTT. The whole variable domain, filled in from reference TRBV11-2 and TRBJ2-2, reads EAGVAQSPRYKIIEKRQSVAFWCNPISGHATLYWYQQILGQGPKLLIQFQNNGVVDDSQLPKDRFSAERLKGVDSTLKIQPAKLEDSAVYLCASSRTSGSAHTGELFFGEGSRLTVL.

This clonotype has ten or more counts. The chain employs TRBV18 and TRBJ2-1; 8 nucleotides line up with TRBD2. Germline V gene data show CDR1 as KGHSH and CDR2 as LQKENI. The CDR3 has 14 amino acids. Trimming removed 2 bases from V and 4 bases from J; junction bases left unmatched: 1. The CDR3 reads CASSPASGYNEQFF. The CDR3 region has the DNA TGTGCCAGCTCACCAGCTAGCGGGTACAATGAGCAGTTCTTC.

This clonotype has just a few counts. The J gene is TRBJ2-1, the V gene TRBV3-1, with 9 bases that match TRBD2. Per the germline V gene, CDR1 is LGHDT and CDR2 is YNNKEL (reference sequence). This CDR3 comprises 18 residues. V shed 1 base, J shed 0 bases, and the junction held 7 bases outside the gene matches. The DNA for the CDR3 is TGTGCCAGCAGCCAAGGTTCTAGCGGGATGAGCTCCTACAATGAGCAGTTCTTC. Translating it yields CASSQGSSGMSSYNEQFF.

This chain joins TRBV5-1 and TRBJ1-2, with D unclear. CDR3 length: 13 residues. Germline CDR1 reads SGHRS; CDR2 reads YFSETQ. V shed 0 bases and J shed 7 bases, with 10 bases lying between them. Here the CDR3 reads CASSLGLTGGYTF. The CDR3 nucleotides read TGCGCCAGCAGCTTGGGTTTAACGGGTGGCTACACCTTC.

This clonotype was seen ten or more times. V gene TRBV5-1 combines with J gene TRBJ2-7, with TRBD2 matching over 11 bases. Per germline, CDR1 SGHRS and CDR2 YFSETQ. With 2 bases clipped from V and 0 bases from J, the junction kept 4 bases outside the gene matches. This CDR3 has 16 residues. The CDR3, as DNA: TGCGCCAGCAGCTTCGTGACTAGCGGGGCCTCCTACGAGCAGTACTTC. Protein product: CASSFVTSGASYEQYF.

Concerning this clonotype: A single base separates this from a much larger clone, so it may be a read error. The V and J genes are TRBV6-2 or TRBV6-3 and TRBJ2-1, with D possibly matching TRBD1 (6 bases). Germline CDR1 MNHEY, CDR2 SVGEGT. V dropped 3 bases and J dropped 10 bases, with 19 bases sitting between them. The CDR3 has 15 residues. The CDR3 region has the DNA TGTGCCAGCAGTTATATACAGGGAAGGGAATACGAGCAGTTCTTC. It yields the protein CASSYIQGREYEQFF.

V usage is TRBV15 and J usage is TRBJ2-5, with TRBD1 matching 7 bases. The CDR3 spans 15 residues. V lost 3 bases and J lost 4; bases outside the gene matches: 8. The germline V gene has CDR1 LNHNV and CDR2 YYDKDF (reference sequence). CDR3 bases: TGTGCCACCAGCAGGGGACAGTCCAGAGGAGAGACCCAGTACTTC. It is translated as CATSRGQSRGETQYF.

Ten or more counts support this clonotype. The chain has TRBV20-1 and TRBJ2-1; TRBD1 is a possible D gene (6 bases). The CDR3 contains 16 residues. Germline CDR1 reads DFQATT; CDR2 reads SNEGSKA (reference sequence). V lost 3 bases and J lost 6, with 21 bases in between. CDR3 in DNA: TGCAGTGCTAGCGTTAAAACAGGGAATAGGGGCAATGAGCAGTTCTTC. Its protein is CSASVKTGNRGNEQFF.

The chain couples TRBV2 to TRBJ2-5, with TRBD1 identical over 9 bases. With 8 bases clipped from V and 2 bases from J, the junction kept 3 bases outside the gene matches. The CDR3 covers 13 residues. CDR1 is SNHLY and CDR2 is FYNNEI in the germline V gene. CDR3 region: CASGGQGQETQYF. The CDR3 DNA reads TGTGCCAGCGGGGGACAGGGTCAAGAGACCCAGTACTTC.

This chain uses TRBV5-6 with TRBJ2-5, with 8 bases aligning to TRBD1. This CDR3 has 13 amino acids. J gave up 7 bases and V 3 bases, and 5 bases lay outside the gene matches. The germline V gene encodes CDR1 SGHDT and CDR2 YYEEEE. CDR3 DNA: TGTGCCAGCAGCTCCGGACAGGGTGGGACCCAGTACTTC. Translation: CASSSGQGGTQYF.

There are many counts of this clonotype. This chain joins TRBV5-4 and TRBJ2-7; 8 bases match TRBD1. The CDR3 contains 15 residues. Germline assignment: CDR1 SGHNT and CDR2 YYREEE (reference sequence). V shed 0 bases, J shed 0 bases, and the junction held 2 bases outside the gene matches. CDR3 in amino acids: CASSLGQGSSYEQYF. The CDR3, as DNA: TGTGCCAGCAGCTTGGGACAGGGGAGCTCCTACGAGCAGTACTTC.